The 17 T cell receptor beta chains reported below all come from one sample, sequenced in a study of blood T cell repertoires in COVID-19. The table came from immunoSEQ multiplex PCR; TCRdb's copy has only in-frame clones and leaves some out. The sample gives about 310,000 clones, 85% to 90% of which show up once; around 0.98% is in the top ten. The sample consisted of peripheral blood. These receptor sequences come from a woman in her forties with COVID-19, enrolled during active disease.

J is TRBJ1-1 and V is TRBV28, with D possibly being TRBD1 (5 bases). The V gene's germline CDR1 is MDHEN and CDR2 SYDVKM. This CDR3 spans 16 amino acids. Trimming stripped 7 bases from V and 5 bases from J, with 23 bases between. CDR3 protein: CASIQIGPWGATEAFF. The CDR3 DNA is TGTGCCAGCATCCAGATTGGCCCCTGGGGCGCGACTGAAGCTTTCTTT.

The chain has TRBV18 and TRBJ1-4, with 8 bases fitting TRBD1. This CDR3 has 15 residues. V lost 6 bases, J lost 2 bases, and 5 bases stayed unmatched. Per the germline V gene, CDR1 is KGHSH and CDR2 is LQKENI. This chain's CDR3 is CASSGRQGTNEKLFF. The DNA for the CDR3 is TGTGCCAGCTCGGGAAGACAGGGGACTAATGAAAAACTGTTTTTT.

This clone was recorded at least ten times. The V and J genes are TRBV30 and TRBJ1-6; D possibly corresponds to TRBD1 (5 bases). Looked up from germline, CDR1 is GTSNPN and CDR2 is SVGIG (reference sequence). This CDR3 spans 15 amino acids. The V and J ends lost 3 bases and 8 bases respectively, with 17 bases between them. The CDR3 region has the DNA TGTGCCTGGAGGAACATACGGGGAGGGGATTCACCCCTCCACTTT. Its protein is CAWRNIRGGDSPLHF.

The V call is TRBV5-1, the J call TRBJ1-6; tentatively, D is TRBD1 (6 bases). Germline V gene data show CDR1 as SGHRS and CDR2 as YFSETQ. The CDR3 is 15 residues long. Trimming removed 0 bases from V and 4 bases from J, with 8 bases in between. The CDR3 nucleotides are TGCGCCAGCAGCTTGGGGACAGATTATAATTCACCCCTCCACTTT. It yields the protein CASSLGTDYNSPLHF. Supplemented by reference TRBV5-1 and TRBJ1-6, the full variable domain reads KAGVTQTPRYLIKTRGQQVTLSCSPISGHRSVSWYQQTPGQGLQFLFEYFSETQRNKGNFPGRFSGRQFSNSRSEMNVSTLELGDSALYLCASSLGTDYNSPLHFGNGTRLTVT.

This chain connects TRBV6-5 to TRBJ1-5, with D tentatively TRBD1 (5 bases). CDR1 is MNHEY and CDR2 is SVGAGI in the germline V gene. The V end lost 10 bases, the J end lost 6 bases, and 19 bases lay between the germline ends. This CDR3 has 14 amino acids. As DNA, the CDR3 is TGTGCCACCCTTCTTTTGCTGGGGGGTCAGCCCCAGCATTTT. Its translation: CATLLLLGGQPQHF.

The V call is TRBV9, the J call TRBJ2-2, with TRBD2 identical over 9 bases. The CDR3 sequence is 17 residues long. Trimming at V came to 4 bases and at J to 0 bases, leaving 7 bases not matched to a gene. Per germline, CDR1 SGDLS and CDR2 YYNGEE. In DNA, the CDR3 is TGTGCCAGCAGCTTTACAAGCGGGAGGACGAACACCGGGGAGCTGTTTTTT. Its protein product is CASSFTSGRTNTGELFF.

The chain joins TRBV9 to TRBJ2-7; the match to TRBD1 covers 11 bases. Trimming removed 3 bases from V and 4 bases from J; junction bases left unmatched: 6. This CDR3 has 15 amino acids. Germline values: CDR1 SGDLS, CDR2 YYNGEE. The CDR3 DNA reads TGTGCCAGCAGCGGGACCGGGACAGGGGGTTACGAGCAGTACTTC. It is translated as CASSGTGTGGYEQYF.

This rearrangement joins TRBV27 to TRBJ2-1; TRBD1 aligns across 9 bases. The CDR3 contains 15 residues. The germline gives CDR1 MNHEY, CDR2 SMNVEV (reference sequence). After removal of 6 bases from V and 2 bases from J, the junction contained 5 bases not matched to a gene. The CDR3 DNA follows: TGTGCCAGCAGGCTGACAGGGGGGGCCTACAATGAGCAGTTCTTC. Its protein product is CASRLTGGAYNEQFF.

V gene TRBV5-6 combines with J gene TRBJ2-3; 8 positions agree with TRBD1. With 3 bases clipped from V and 5 bases from J, the junction kept 14 bases outside the gene matches. Germline V lookup: CDR1 SGHDT, CDR2 YYEEEE. The CDR3 totals 17 residues. CDR3 DNA: TGTGCCAGCAGCTCCCTAGGCAGACAGGGGATAGAAGATACGCAGTATTTT. It yields the protein CASSSLGRQGIEDTQYF.

This clone was observed once. The CDR3 DNA sequence: TGTGCCAGCAGTTCTCTTGGCCTCATGAACACTGAAGCTTTCTTT. It yields the protein CASSSLGLMNTEAFF. This chain connects TRBV28 to TRBJ1-1; no clear D. The CDR3 covers 15 residues. Germline assignment: CDR1 MDHEN and CDR2 SYDVKM. V shed 4 bases and J shed 0 bases, with 12 bases lying between them.

The chain combines TRBV19 with TRBJ1-1; D is ambiguous. This CDR3 spans 12 amino acids. Germline V lookup: CDR1 LNHDA, CDR2 SQIVND (reference sequence). Trimming took off 3 bases at V and 7 bases at J, with 9 bases between the two ends. The CDR3 protein is CASSMPRGEAFF. CDR3 DNA: TGTGCCAGTAGTATGCCCCGGGGTGAAGCTTTCTTT.

A few counts support this clone. The J gene is TRBJ1-5, the V gene TRBV27, with TRBD1 matching over 7 bases. Germline V gene lookup returns CDR1 MNHEY and CDR2 SMNVEV (reference sequence). This CDR3 region has 15 residues. The junction had 9 bases not matched to a gene; V was cut back by 6 bases and J by 4 bases. CDR3 DNA: TGTGCCAGCAGCCCGGGGACAGCATCTAATCAGCCCCAGCATTTT. Its protein product is CASSPGTASNQPQHF.

This sequence joins TRBV5-1 and TRBJ1-2, with TRBD1 matching 10 bases. Germline V gene sequence: CDR1 SGHRS, CDR2 YFSETQ. The V and J ends lost 4 bases and 8 bases, in that order; junction bases with no gene match: 5. The CDR3 runs to 13 residues. The CDR3 here is CASSIGQGEGYTF. The DNA for the CDR3 is TGCGCCAGCAGCATAGGACAGGGGGAGGGCTACACCTTC. Full variable domain (outside the CDR3, taken from reference TRBV5-1 and TRBJ1-2): KAGVTQTPRYLIKTRGQQVTLSCSPISGHRSVSWYQQTPGQGLQFLFEYFSETQRNKGNFPGRFSGRQFSNSRSEMNVSTLELGDSALYLCASSIGQGEGYTFGSGTRLTVV.

The chain uses TRBV19 and TRBJ1-6, with TRBD1 identical over 7 bases. Germline V lookup: CDR1 LNHDA, CDR2 SQIVND (reference sequence). The CDR3 extends over 14 amino acids. V dropped 5 bases and J dropped 5; count of bases not matched to a gene: 3. The CDR3 protein is CASSPTGDNSPLHF. Here the CDR3 DNA reads TGTGCCAGTAGTCCTACAGGGGATAATTCACCCCTCCACTTT.

A single count supports this clone. The V and J genes are TRBV28 and TRBJ1-2; the D gene is possibly TRBD1 (5 bases). Deletions cut 3 bases from V and 3 bases from J, with 14 bases between. The germline V gene encodes CDR1 MDHEN and CDR2 SYDVKM. The CDR3 extends over 15 amino acids. CDR3 DNA sequence: TGTGCCAGCAGTTTGCTAGACGGAGGGGACTATGGCTACACCTTC. This gives the protein CASSLLDGGDYGYTF.

The V call is TRBV23-1, the J call TRBJ1-3; 11 nucleotides align to TRBD1. TRBV23-1 qualifies as an ORF whose function is uncertain. The CDR3 length is 18 residues. V shed 2 bases, J shed 2 bases, and the junction held 8 bases outside the gene matches. The CDR3 here is CASSQPWTGGLTGNTIYF. CDR3 bases: TGCGCCAGCAGTCAACCATGGACAGGGGGCTTAACTGGAAACACCATATATTTT.

A note on this clone: Other DNA variants within this sample encode the same CDR3. V gene TRBV30 combines with J gene TRBJ1-5, with D maybe TRBD1 (5 bases). CDR1 is GTSNPN, CDR2 SVGIG, per germline (reference sequence). Trimming took 0 bases from V and 7 from J, leaving 13 bases between them. This CDR3 contains 14 residues. This chain's CDR3 is CAWSVGQGVQPQHF. The CDR3 bases are TGTGCCTGGAGTGTCGGGCAGGGTGTGCAGCCCCAGCATTTT.